Listed below are T cell receptor beta chains from one sample, sequenced in a study of CD8 T cells in ankylosing spondylitis. TCRdb processed the 5' RACE reads anew with MiXCR; each CDR3 protein has one entry. The sample lists around 280,000 distinct CDR3 sequences; around 20% were seen once. Input material: blood, either unsorted or a sorted T cell fraction (not recorded which). The receptors here all came from a male donor with ankylosing spondylitis or in good health (not recorded which). The CDR3 runs from the conserved cysteine through the conserved F or W. The order of the fields is J gene, V gene, CDR3 length, CDR3 protein.

j_gene: TRBJ2-3
v_gene: TRBV29-1
len: 13
CDR3aa: CSVQIPGTDTQYF

j_gene: TRBJ2-3
v_gene: TRBV5-1
len: 17
CDR3aa: CASSLVLSGGLADTQYF

j_gene: TRBJ1-1
v_gene: TRBV11-2
len: 15
CDR3aa: CASSLEGRANTEAFF

j_gene: TRBJ2-3
v_gene: TRBV5-1
len: 16
CDR3aa: CASSLLSSGSTDTQYF

j_gene: TRBJ2-2
v_gene: TRBV10-2
len: 13
CDR3aa: CASTGRDTGELFF

j_gene: TRBJ2-3
v_gene: TRBV7-6
len: 16
CDR3aa: CASSPRVGGGGDTQYF

j_gene: TRBJ1-1
v_gene: TRBV5-1
len: 15
CDR3aa: CASSPRTVMNTEAFF

j_gene: TRBJ2-5
v_gene: TRBV6-5
len: 14
CDR3aa: CASSYGQRGGAQYF

j_gene: TRBJ2-3
v_gene: TRBV5-1
len: 16
CDR3aa: CASSLEVTGWGDTQYF

j_gene: TRBJ2-3
v_gene: TRBV11-2
len: 18
CDR3aa: CASRGAGGPFIWTDTQYF

j_gene: TRBJ2-3
v_gene: TRBV20-1
len: 13
CDR3aa: CSASWRGTDTQYF

j_gene: TRBJ2-1
v_gene: TRBV20-1
len: 13
CDR3aa: CSAREGGGNEQFF

j_gene: TRBJ1-1
v_gene: TRBV3-1
len: 13
CDR3aa: CASSPDRGGEAFF

j_gene: TRBJ2-5
v_gene: TRBV12-3/TRBV12-4
len: 16
CDR3aa: CASSLFAAGVGETQYF

j_gene: TRBJ2-2
v_gene: TRBV12-3/TRBV12-4
len: 17
CDR3aa: CASSPRRLEITTGELFF

j_gene: TRBJ1-2
v_gene: TRBV6-5
len: 12
CDR3aa: CASTQAGGGYTF

j_gene: TRBJ2-3
v_gene: TRBV28
len: 16
CDR3aa: CASSLPRGASTDTQYF

j_gene: TRBJ2-1
v_gene: TRBV11-2
len: 18
CDR3aa: CASSLGLAGASSYNEQFF

j_gene: TRBJ2-6
v_gene: TRBV7-2
len: 23
CDR3aa: CASSFGFGSSSPSGGSGANVLTF

j_gene: TRBJ2-6
v_gene: TRBV20-1
len: 20
CDR3aa: CSARASGRLNKGSGANVLTF

j_gene: TRBJ2-5
v_gene: TRBV7-8
len: 16
CDR3aa: CASSPRLAGLSKTQYF

j_gene: TRBJ2-3
v_gene: TRBV20-1
len: 15
CDR3aa: CSAPSTGRHTDTQYF

j_gene: TRBJ1-5
v_gene: TRBV20-1
len: 14
CDR3aa: CSARDAGLYQSQHF

j_gene: TRBJ1-1
v_gene: TRBV5-1
len: 14
CDR3aa: CASSGDGALGRAFF

j_gene: TRBJ2-3
v_gene: TRBV20-1
len: 12
CDR3aa: CSAVQDTDTQYF

j_gene: TRBJ2-5
v_gene: TRBV20-1
len: 17
CDR3aa: CSAPAPSTSGSTETQYF

j_gene: TRBJ1-1
v_gene: TRBV11-1
len: 14
CDR3aa: CASSKQGRNTEAFF

j_gene: TRBJ2-3
v_gene: TRBV11-2
len: 15
CDR3aa: CASSSDDGGADTQYF

j_gene: TRBJ2-3
v_gene: TRBV12-3/TRBV12-4
len: 16
CDR3aa: CASSLNLAGVTDTQYF

j_gene: TRBJ2-4
v_gene: TRBV20-1
len: 12
CDR3aa: CSARGSGNIQYF

j_gene: TRBJ1-1
v_gene: TRBV29-1
len: 14
CDR3aa: CSVRMLWENTEAFF

j_gene: TRBJ1-6
v_gene: TRBV28
len: 14
CDR3aa: CASSLEGRHSPLHF

j_gene: TRBJ2-2
v_gene: TRBV20-1
len: 13
CDR3aa: CSARLAGMSELFF

j_gene: TRBJ2-2
v_gene: TRBV2
len: 15
CDR3aa: CASMRQGASTGELFF

j_gene: TRBJ2-1
v_gene: TRBV5-1
len: 15
CDR3aa: CVSSPGLAGFNEQFF

j_gene: TRBJ1-2
v_gene: TRBV7-9
len: 14
CDR3aa: CASTRDRDNYGYTF

j_gene: TRBJ1-6
v_gene: TRBV10-2
len: 13
CDR3aa: CASRQGRVSPLHF

j_gene: TRBJ2-5
v_gene: TRBV11-2
len: 15
CDR3aa: CASSLQRAYGETQYF

j_gene: TRBJ1-6
v_gene: TRBV10-2
len: 16
CDR3aa: CASSESWTMKGSPLHF

j_gene: TRBJ2-3
v_gene: TRBV15
len: 13
CDR3aa: CATSSYPTDTQYF

j_gene: TRBJ1-1
v_gene: TRBV28
len: 15
CDR3aa: CASSPSDRGLFVAFF

j_gene: TRBJ1-5
v_gene: TRBV24-1
len: 13
CDR3aa: CATSDRPNQPQHF

j_gene: TRBJ2-5
v_gene: TRBV5-1
len: 15
CDR3aa: CASNPGIINQETQYF

j_gene: TRBJ1-6
v_gene: TRBV20-1
len: 13
CDR3aa: CSAEGQGNSPLHF

j_gene: TRBJ2-3
v_gene: TRBV20-1
len: 15
CDR3aa: CSASSTGTGGDTQYF